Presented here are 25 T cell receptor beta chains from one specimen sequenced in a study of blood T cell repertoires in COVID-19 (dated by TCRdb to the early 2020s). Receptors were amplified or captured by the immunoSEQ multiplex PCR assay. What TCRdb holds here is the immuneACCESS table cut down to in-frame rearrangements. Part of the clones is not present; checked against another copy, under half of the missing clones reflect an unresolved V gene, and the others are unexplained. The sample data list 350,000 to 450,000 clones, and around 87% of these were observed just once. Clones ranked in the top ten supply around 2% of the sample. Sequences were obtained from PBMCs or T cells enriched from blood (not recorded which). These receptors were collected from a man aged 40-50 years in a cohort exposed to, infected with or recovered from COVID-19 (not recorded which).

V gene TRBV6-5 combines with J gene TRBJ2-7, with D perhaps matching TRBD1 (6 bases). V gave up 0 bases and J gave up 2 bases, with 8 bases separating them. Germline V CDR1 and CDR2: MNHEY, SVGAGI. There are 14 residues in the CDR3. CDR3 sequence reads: CASSYSRGTYEQYF. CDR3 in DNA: TGTGCCAGCAGTTACTCGAGGGGGACCTACGAGCAGTACTTC.

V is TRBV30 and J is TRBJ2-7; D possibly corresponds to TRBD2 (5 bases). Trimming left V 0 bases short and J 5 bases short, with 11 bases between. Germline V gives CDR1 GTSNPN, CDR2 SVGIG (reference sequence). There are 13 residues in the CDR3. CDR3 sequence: CAWSVPGSHEQYF. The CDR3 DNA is TGTGCCTGGAGTGTACCGGGGTCCCACGAGCAGTACTTC.

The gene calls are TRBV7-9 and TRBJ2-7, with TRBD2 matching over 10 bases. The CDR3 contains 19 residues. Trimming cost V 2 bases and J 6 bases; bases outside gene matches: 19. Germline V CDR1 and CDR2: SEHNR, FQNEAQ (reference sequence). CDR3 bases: TGTGCCAGCAGCTTAACGCGGGGGGCTAGCGGGAGTGACTCTCCCGAGCAGTACTTC. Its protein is CASSLTRGASGSDSPEQYF.

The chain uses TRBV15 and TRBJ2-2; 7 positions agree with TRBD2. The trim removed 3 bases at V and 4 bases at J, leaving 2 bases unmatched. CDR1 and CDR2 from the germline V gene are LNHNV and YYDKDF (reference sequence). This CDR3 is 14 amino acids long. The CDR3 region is CATSRGGLTGELFF. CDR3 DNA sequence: TGTGCCACCAGCAGGGGAGGGCTCACCGGGGAGCTGTTTTTT. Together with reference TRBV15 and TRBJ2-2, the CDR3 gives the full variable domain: DAMVIQNPRYQVTQFGKPVTLSCSQTLNHNVMYWYQQKSSQAPKLLFHYYDKDFNNEADTPDNFQSRRPNTSFCFLDIRSPGLGDTAMYLCATSRGGLTGELFFGEGSRLTVL.

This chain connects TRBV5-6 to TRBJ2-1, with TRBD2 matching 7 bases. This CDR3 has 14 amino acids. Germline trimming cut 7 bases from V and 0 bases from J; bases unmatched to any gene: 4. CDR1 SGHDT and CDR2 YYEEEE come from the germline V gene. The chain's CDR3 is CASRLASSYNEQFF. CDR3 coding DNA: TGTGCCAGCCGACTAGCCAGCTCCTACAATGAGCAGTTCTTC. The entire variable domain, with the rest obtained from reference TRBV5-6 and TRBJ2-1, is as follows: DAGVTQSPTHLIKTRGQQVTLRCSPKSGHDTVSWYQQALGQGPQFIFQYYEEEERQRGNFPDRFSGHQFPNYSSELNVNALLLGDSALYLCASRLASSYNEQFFGPGTRLTVL.

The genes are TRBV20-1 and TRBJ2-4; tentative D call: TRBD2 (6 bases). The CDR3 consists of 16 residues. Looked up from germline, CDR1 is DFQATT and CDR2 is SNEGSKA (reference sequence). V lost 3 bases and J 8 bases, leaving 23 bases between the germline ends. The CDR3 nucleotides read TGCAGTGCTAGTACGCCCCAAGGGACTGCGTTGGACATTCAGTACTTC. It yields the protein CSASTPQGTALDIQYF.

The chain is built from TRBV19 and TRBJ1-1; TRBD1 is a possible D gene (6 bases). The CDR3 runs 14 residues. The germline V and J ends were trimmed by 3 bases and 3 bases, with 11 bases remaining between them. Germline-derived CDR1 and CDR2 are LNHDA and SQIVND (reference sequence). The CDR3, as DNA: TGTGCCAGTAGTATCACAGGGCTGGACACTGAAGCTTTCTTT. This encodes CASSITGLDTEAFF.

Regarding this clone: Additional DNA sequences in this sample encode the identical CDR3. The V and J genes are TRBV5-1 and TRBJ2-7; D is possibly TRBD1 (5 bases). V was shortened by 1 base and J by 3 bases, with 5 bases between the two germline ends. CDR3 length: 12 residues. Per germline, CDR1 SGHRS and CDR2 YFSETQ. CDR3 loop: CASSLQGYEQYF. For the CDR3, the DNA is TGCGCCAGCAGCTTGCAGGGCTACGAGCAGTACTTC. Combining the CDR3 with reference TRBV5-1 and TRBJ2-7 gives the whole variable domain KAGVTQTPRYLIKTRGQQVTLSCSPISGHRSVSWYQQTPGQGLQFLFEYFSETQRNKGNFPGRFSGRQFSNSRSEMNVSTLELGDSALYLCASSLQGYEQYFGPGTRLTVT.

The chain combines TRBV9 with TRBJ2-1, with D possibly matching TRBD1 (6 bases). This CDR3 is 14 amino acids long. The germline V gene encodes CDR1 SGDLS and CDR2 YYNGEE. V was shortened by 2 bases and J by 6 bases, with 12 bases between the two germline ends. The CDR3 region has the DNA TGTGCCAGCAGCGTTCTGGACAGATCCAATGAGCAGTTCTTC. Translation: CASSVLDRSNEQFF.

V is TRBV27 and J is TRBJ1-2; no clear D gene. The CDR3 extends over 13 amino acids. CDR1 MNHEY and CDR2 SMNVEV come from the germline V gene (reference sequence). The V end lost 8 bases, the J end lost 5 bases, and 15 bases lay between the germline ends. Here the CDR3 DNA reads TGTGCCAGCTCGTTAGACACGGGGTATGGCTACACCTTC. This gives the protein CASSLDTGYGYTF.

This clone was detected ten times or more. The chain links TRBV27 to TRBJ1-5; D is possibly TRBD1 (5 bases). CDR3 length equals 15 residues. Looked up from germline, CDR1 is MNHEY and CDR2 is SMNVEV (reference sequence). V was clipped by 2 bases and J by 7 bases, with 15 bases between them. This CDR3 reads CASSLIGGMGQPQHF. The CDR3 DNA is TGTGCCAGCAGTTTAATTGGGGGGATGGGACAGCCCCAGCATTTT.

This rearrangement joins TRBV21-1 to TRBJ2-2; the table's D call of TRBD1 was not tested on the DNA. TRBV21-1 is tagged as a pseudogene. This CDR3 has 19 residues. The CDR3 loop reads CASSKGAGTGVTNTGELFF. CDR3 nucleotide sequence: TGTGCCAGCAGCAAAGGGGCCGGGACAGGGGTTACGAACACCGGGGAGCTGTTTTTT.

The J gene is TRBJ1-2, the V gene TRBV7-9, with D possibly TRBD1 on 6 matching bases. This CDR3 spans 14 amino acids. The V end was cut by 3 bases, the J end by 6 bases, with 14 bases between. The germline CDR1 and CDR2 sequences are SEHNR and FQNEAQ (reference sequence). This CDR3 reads CASSFLAGAHGYTF. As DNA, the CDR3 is TGTGCCAGCAGCTTCCTTGCGGGGGCGCATGGCTACACCTTC.

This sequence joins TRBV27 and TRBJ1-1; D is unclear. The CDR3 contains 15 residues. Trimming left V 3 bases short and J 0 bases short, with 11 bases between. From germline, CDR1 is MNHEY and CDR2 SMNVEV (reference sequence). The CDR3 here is CASSLEPGLNTEAFF. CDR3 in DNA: TGTGCCAGCAGTTTGGAACCGGGTCTGAACACTGAAGCTTTCTTT.

The CDR3 reads CAWSRDYYSGNTIYF. The CDR3 DNA sequence: TGTGCCTGGAGTCGGGACTATTACTCTGGAAACACCATATATTTT. The chain links TRBV30 to TRBJ1-3, with a possible D match to TRBD1 (5 bases). V lost 2 bases, J lost 0 bases, and 11 bases lay in between. The CDR3 is 15 amino acids. Per the germline V gene, CDR1 is GTSNPN and CDR2 is SVGIG (reference sequence). The whole variable domain, remainder taken from reference TRBV30 and TRBJ1-3, is SQTIHQWPATLVQPVGSPLSLECTVEGTSNPNLYWYRQAAGRGLQLLFYSVGIGQISSEVPQNLSASRPQDRQFILSSKKLLLSDSGFYLCAWSRDYYSGNTIYFGEGSWLTVV.

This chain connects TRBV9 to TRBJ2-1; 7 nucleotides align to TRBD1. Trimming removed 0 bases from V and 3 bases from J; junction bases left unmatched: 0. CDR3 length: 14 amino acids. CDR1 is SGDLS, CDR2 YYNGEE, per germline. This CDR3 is CASSVGDSYNEQFF. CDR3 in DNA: TGTGCCAGCAGCGTAGGGGACAGCTACAATGAGCAGTTCTTC.

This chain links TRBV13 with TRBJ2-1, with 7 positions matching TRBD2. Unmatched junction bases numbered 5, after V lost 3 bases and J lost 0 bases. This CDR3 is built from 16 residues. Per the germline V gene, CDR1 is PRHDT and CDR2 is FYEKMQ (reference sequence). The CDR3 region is CASSFGGGSSYNEQFF. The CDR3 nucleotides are TGTGCCAGCAGCTTCGGTGGCGGGAGCTCCTACAATGAGCAGTTCTTC.

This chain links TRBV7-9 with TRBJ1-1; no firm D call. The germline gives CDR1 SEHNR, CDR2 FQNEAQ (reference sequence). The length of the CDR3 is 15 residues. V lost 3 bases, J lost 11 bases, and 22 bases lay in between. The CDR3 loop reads CASSLDSSGSWEAFF. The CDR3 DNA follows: TGTGCCAGCAGCTTGGACTCCTCAGGTTCCTGGGAGGCTTTCTTT. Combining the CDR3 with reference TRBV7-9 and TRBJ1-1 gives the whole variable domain DTGVSQNPRHKITKRGQNVTFRCDPISEHNRLYWYRQTLGQGPEFLTYFQNEAQLEKSRLLSDRFSAERPKGSFSTLEIQRTEQGDSAMYLCASSLDSSGSWEAFFGQGTRLTVV.

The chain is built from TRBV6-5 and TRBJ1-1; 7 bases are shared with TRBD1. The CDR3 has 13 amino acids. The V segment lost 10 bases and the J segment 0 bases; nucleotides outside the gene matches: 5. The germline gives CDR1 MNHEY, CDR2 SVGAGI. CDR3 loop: CATTGELNTEAFF. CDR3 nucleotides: TGTGCCACCACAGGGGAGCTGAACACTGAAGCTTTCTTT.

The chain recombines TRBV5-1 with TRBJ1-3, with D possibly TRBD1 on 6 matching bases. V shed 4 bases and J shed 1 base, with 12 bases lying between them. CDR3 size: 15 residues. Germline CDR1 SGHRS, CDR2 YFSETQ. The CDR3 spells CASSQPTGSGNTIYF. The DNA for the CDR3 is TGCGCCAGCAGCCAACCGACAGGATCTGGAAACACCATATATTTT.

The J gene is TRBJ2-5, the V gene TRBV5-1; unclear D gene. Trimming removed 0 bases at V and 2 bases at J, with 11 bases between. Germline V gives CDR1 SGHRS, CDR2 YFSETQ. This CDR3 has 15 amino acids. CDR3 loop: CASSLGQVSQETQYF. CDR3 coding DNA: TGCGCCAGCAGCTTGGGACAAGTATCACAAGAGACCCAGTACTTC.

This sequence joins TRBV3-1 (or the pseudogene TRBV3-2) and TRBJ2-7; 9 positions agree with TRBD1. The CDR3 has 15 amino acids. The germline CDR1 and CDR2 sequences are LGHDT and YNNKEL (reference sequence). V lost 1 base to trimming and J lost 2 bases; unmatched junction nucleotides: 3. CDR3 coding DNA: TGTGCCAGCAGCCAAGCCGGGACAGGGACCTACGAGCAGTACTTC. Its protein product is CASSQAGTGTYEQYF.

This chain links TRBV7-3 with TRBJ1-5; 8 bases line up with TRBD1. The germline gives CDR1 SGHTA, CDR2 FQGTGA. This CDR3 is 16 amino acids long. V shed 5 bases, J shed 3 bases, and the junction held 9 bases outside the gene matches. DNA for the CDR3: TGTGCCAGCAGCGCGGGGACAGGAGAATTCAATCAGCCCCAGCATTTT. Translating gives CASSAGTGEFNQPQHF.

CDR3 loop: CASSPGAGGGTDTQYF. In nucleotides, the CDR3 is TGTGCCAGCAGCCCAGGAGCGGGAGGAGGCACAGATACGCAGTATTTT. The rearrangement links TRBV7-6 to TRBJ2-3; 9 bases are shared with TRBD2. Trimming removed 5 bases from V and 1 base from J; junction bases left unmatched: 7. CDR3 size: 16 residues. The germline gives CDR1 SGHVS, CDR2 FNYEAQ.

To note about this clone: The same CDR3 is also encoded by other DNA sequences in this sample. The CDR3 region is CASSLPGNQPQHF. Here the CDR3 DNA reads TGTGCCAGCAGTTTACCGGGTAATCAGCCCCAGCATTTT. This chain connects TRBV28 to TRBJ1-5, with no clear D. Germline V CDR1 and CDR2: MDHEN, SYDVKM. The CDR3 is 13 amino acids. Trimming took 2 bases from V and 4 from J, leaving 6 bases between them.